This T cell receptor beta chain emerged from a study of cytomegalovirus exposure and HLA in healthy donors. Use of 60 Vbeta and 13 Jbeta primers characterized the PCR. Sequencing was performed with immunoSEQ multiplex PCR; in TCRdb, only in-frame clones are kept and a portion is missing. The sample carries some 150,000 clones, roughly 81% recorded once. Note on this clone: Its target is not known.

CDR3 length: 15 amino acids. The V and J ends lost 6 bases and 8 bases respectively, with 19 bases between them. The V gene's germline CDR1 is SNHLY and CDR2 FYNNEI. Whole-study results and caveats: Common viral pathogens seemed to be connected with several of the most significant clusters, according to a later analysis. Trimming of TCR beta V- and J-genes showed a link, identified in a later analysis, to a missense DCLRE1C variant. It was assumed in the presence/absence analyses that sequencing depth was roughly uniform across donors.

This clonotype was obtained from a female donor in good health and CMV-seronegative. Sample: PBMCs. The genes are TRBV2 and TRBJ1-4; a weak D match, TRBD1 (5 bases). In nucleotides, the CDR3 is TGTGCCAGCAGGGGCCCGGGGCGGGGATCCGAAAAACTGTTTTTT. It encodes CASRGPGRGSEKLFF.